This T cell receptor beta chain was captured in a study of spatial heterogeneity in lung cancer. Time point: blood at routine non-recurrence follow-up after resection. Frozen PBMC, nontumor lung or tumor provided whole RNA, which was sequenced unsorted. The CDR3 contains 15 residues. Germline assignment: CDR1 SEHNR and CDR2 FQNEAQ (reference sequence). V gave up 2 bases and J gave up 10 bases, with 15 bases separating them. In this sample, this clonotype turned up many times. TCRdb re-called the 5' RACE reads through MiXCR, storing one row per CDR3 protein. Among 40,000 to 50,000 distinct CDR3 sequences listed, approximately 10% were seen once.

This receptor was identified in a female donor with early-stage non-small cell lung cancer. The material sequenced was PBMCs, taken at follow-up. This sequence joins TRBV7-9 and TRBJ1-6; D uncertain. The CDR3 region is CASSLREAGRSPLHF. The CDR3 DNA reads TGTGCCAGCAGCTTAAGAGAGGCCGGGAGGTCACCCCTCCACTTT.